Presented here are 30 T cell receptor beta chains from one specimen sequenced in a study of metastatic and nonmetastatic thyroid tumors. TCRdb re-analyzed the PCR reads through MiXCR. This sample carries tens of thousands of clones, 15% of them seen once, and the ten largest clones take about 3.6%. Patients underwent thyroid surgery, and none had received any treatment before it. The source material was blood. The source of these receptors is a female donor with papillary thyroid cancer or a benign thyroid nodule (not recorded which). Some clones in this sample may be carry-over from other donors' samples.

V usage is TRBV19 and J usage is TRBJ1-1; no clear D gene. This CDR3 has 16 amino acids. The V and J ends lost 7 bases and 2 bases respectively, with 20 bases between them. The V gene's germline CDR1 is LNHDA and CDR2 SQIVND (reference sequence). The chain's CDR3 is CASTMGNLVANTEAFF. As DNA, the CDR3 is TGTGCCAGTACCATGGGTAATCTCGTGGCCAACACTGAAGCTTTCTTT. The entire variable domain, with the rest obtained from reference TRBV19 and TRBJ1-1, is as follows: DGGITQSPKYLFRKEGQNVTLSCEQNLNHDAMYWYRQDPGQGLRLIYYSQIVNDFQKGDIAEGYSVSREKKESFPLTVTSAQKNPTAFYLCASTMGNLVANTEAFFGQGTRLTVV.

This clone is medium-sized. V gene TRBV15 combines with J gene TRBJ1-6, with 8 bases lining up with TRBD1. CDR1 and CDR2 from the germline V gene are LNHNV and YYDKDF (reference sequence). V shed 1 base and J 8 bases; nucleotides not matched to a gene: 4. This CDR3 is 15 amino acids long. The CDR3 DNA is TGTGCCACCAGCAGAGCGGACAGGGTTTATTCACCCCTCCACTTT. It yields the protein CATSRADRVYSPLHF.

The sample holds many counts of this clone. This sequence joins TRBV19 and TRBJ1-3; no clear D gene. Germline CDR1 and CDR2: LNHDA and SQIVND (reference sequence). V was trimmed by 5 bases and J by 0 bases, leaving 11 bases between them. CDR3 size: 15 residues. The CDR3 DNA is TGTGCCAGTAGTGTCACCGAGAACTCTGGAAACACCATATATTTT. The encoded protein is CASSVTENSGNTIYF.

The sample holds many counts of this clone. The V and J genes are TRBV7-2 and TRBJ2-7, with a tentative D call TRBD2 (5 bases). The germline V and J ends were trimmed by 6 bases and 2 bases, with 17 bases remaining between them. CDR3 size: 15 residues. Germline V gene lookup returns CDR1 SGHTA and CDR2 FQGNSA. The CDR3 DNA reads as TGTGCCAGCAGTAGCACCCCGGGATTTACCTACGAGCAGTACTTC. Translating it yields CASSSTPGFTYEQYF.

This clone was counted only a few times. The chain has TRBV19 and TRBJ1-1; possible D gene TRBD1, 6 bases. With 5 bases removed from V and 5 bases from J, the gap between germline ends came to 18 bases. Germline V gene sequence: CDR1 LNHDA, CDR2 SQIVND (reference sequence). This CDR3 has 15 amino acids. CDR3 DNA sequence: TGTGCCAGTAGTTCCCCCCGGGGGGGCAGGACTGAAGCTTTCTTT. Its translation: CASSSPRGGRTEAFF. Variable domain in full (rest from reference TRBV19 and TRBJ1-1): DGGITQSPKYLFRKEGQNVTLSCEQNLNHDAMYWYRQDPGQGLRLIYYSQIVNDFQKGDIAEGYSVSREKKESFPLTVTSAQKNPTAFYLCASSSPRGGRTEAFFGQGTRLTVV.

This clone has at least ten counts. The J gene is TRBJ2-7, the V gene TRBV2; 9 nucleotides match TRBD1. Germline CDR1 reads SNHLY; CDR2 reads FYNNEI. This CDR3 is built from 14 residues. V lost 4 bases to trimming and J lost 4 bases; unmatched junction nucleotides: 5. Here the CDR3 reads CASSADRGSYEQYF. CDR3 nucleotides: TGTGCCAGCAGTGCTGACAGGGGGTCTTACGAGCAGTACTTC.

This clone was seen at least ten times. This sequence joins TRBV3-1 and TRBJ1-1; D gene ambiguous. Germline values: CDR1 LGHDT, CDR2 YNNKEL (reference sequence). CDR3 size: 18 residues. V dropped 8 bases and J dropped 5 bases, with 30 bases sitting between them. CDR3 loop: CASSEMGGLMEHGTEAFF. CDR3 bases: TGTGCCAGCTCGGAGATGGGCGGACTCATGGAACATGGGACTGAAGCTTTCTTT. The full variable domain, in which reference TRBV3-1 and TRBJ1-1 provide the parts outside the CDR3, is DTAVSQTPKYLVTQMGNDKSIKCEQNLGHDTMYWYKQDSKKFLKIMFSYNNKELIINETVPNRFSPKSPDKAHLNLHINSLELGDSAVYFCASSEMGGLMEHGTEAFFGQGTRLTVV.

There are a few counts of this clone. A read error may explain this, as a much larger clone is one base away. This chain connects TRBV25-1 to TRBJ2-4; 8 bases fit TRBD1. Germline V gives CDR1 MGHDK, CDR2 SYGVNS. This CDR3 spans 18 amino acids. V shed 9 bases and J 0 bases; nucleotides not matched to a gene: 16. The DNA of the CDR3 is TGTGCCAGTAGTAGCACAGGGGGTGAGAAATCAGCCAAAAACATTCAGTACTTC. This translates into CASSSTGGEKSAKNIQYF.

The table lists this clone with many counts. J is TRBJ1-2 and V is TRBV3-1; 11 nucleotides agree with TRBD1. This CDR3 is built from 14 residues. CDR1 LGHDT and CDR2 YNNKEL come from the germline V gene (reference sequence). V shed 10 bases and J 4 bases; nucleotides not matched to a gene: 8. Written as DNA, the CDR3 is TGTGCCACCGGCGGGACAGGGGGGACCTATGGCTACACCTTC. Translated: CATGGTGGTYGYTF. Filled out from reference TRBV3-1 and TRBJ1-2, the complete variable domain reads DTAVSQTPKYLVTQMGNDKSIKCEQNLGHDTMYWYKQDSKKFLKIMFSYNNKELIINETVPNRFSPKSPDKAHLNLHINSLELGDSAVYFCATGGTGGTYGYTFGSGTRLTVV.

This clone was observed at least ten times. V and J are TRBV20-1 and TRBJ1-3; no clear D gene. This CDR3 comprises 14 residues. Germline V CDR1 and CDR2: DFQATT, SNEGSKA (reference sequence). With 3 bases removed from V and 4 bases from J, the gap between germline ends came to 13 bases. This CDR3 reads CSASQVFPGNTIYF. The CDR3 nucleotides are TGCAGTGCTAGTCAGGTGTTCCCGGGAAACACCATATATTTT.

This clone was recorded at least ten times. One junction end does not reproduce the germline sequence, and a read error may be involved. This specimen includes other DNA sequences encoding the same CDR3. This chain uses TRBV11-2 with TRBJ2-7; 13 bases align to TRBD2. In germline, CDR1 is SGHAT, CDR2 FQNNGV. The CDR3 contains 16 residues. The chain's CDR3 is CASSLEGTSGAHEQYF. DNA of the CDR3: TGTGCCAGCAGCCTAGAGGGGACTAGCGGGGCGCACGAGCAGTACTTC.

This clone was counted ten times or more. The chain has TRBV6-2 or TRBV6-3 and TRBJ2-3; D is undetermined. V lost 4 bases and J 7 bases, leaving 18 bases between the germline ends. This CDR3 comprises 15 residues. Germline CDR1 MNHEY, CDR2 SVGEGT. CDR3 sequence: CASSSPGLPTNTQYF. In DNA form, the CDR3 reads TGTGCCAGCAGTTCTCCGGGCCTCCCCACGAATACGCAGTATTTT.

This clone has just a few counts. As DNA, the CDR3 is TGTGCCAGCAGTCAAAATAGCAATCAGCCCCAGCATTTT. This gives the protein CASSQNSNQPQHF. This sequence joins TRBV6-1 and TRBJ1-5; D not resolved. Germline values: CDR1 MNHNS, CDR2 SASEGT. V shed 5 bases and J shed 0 bases, with 5 bases lying between them. The CDR3 has 13 residues.

The genes are TRBV6-2 or TRBV6-3 and TRBJ2-7, with D tentatively TRBD2 (5 bases). The CDR3 extends over 19 amino acids. The ends were cut back, 2 bases at V and 3 bases at J, with 26 bases in the middle. CDR1 and CDR2 from the germline V gene are MNHEY and SVGEGT. This CDR3 is CASSYAIRDGVDSGYEQYF. The DNA for the CDR3 is TGTGCCAGCAGTTACGCAATCCGTGACGGGGTTGATTCGGGCTACGAGCAGTACTTC.

This clone was seen repeatedly, ten times or more. The chain carries TRBV27 and TRBJ1-1; possibly TRBD1 for D (5 bases). CDR1 is MNHEY, CDR2 SMNVEV, per germline (reference sequence). The CDR3 totals 16 residues. Deletions cut 4 bases from V and 1 base from J, with 16 bases between. The CDR3 coding sequence is TGTGCCAGCAGTTCCGCCCAGGGAGTGGGGAACACTGAAGCTTTCTTT. It specifies CASSSAQGVGNTEAFF.

With regard to this clone: One base away lies a much larger clone, so this may be a sequencing read error. CDR3 bases: TGCAGTGCCAGGGACCCGGACAGGTCGGGGACCCAGTACTTC. Its translation is CSARDPDRSGTQYF. The chain combines TRBV20-1 with TRBJ2-5, with 7 bases that match TRBD1. The CDR3 runs 14 residues. The V and J ends lost 6 bases and 7 bases, in that order; junction bases with no gene match: 14. CDR1 DFQATT and CDR2 SNEGSKA come from the germline V gene (reference sequence).

This clone was detected a few times. Given a much more abundant clone one base away, this may be a read error. The missing conserved phenylalanine or tryptophan at the end of this CDR3 makes a read error likely. J is TRBJ2-5 and V is TRBV5-6; D is unclear. The CDR3 is 12 amino acids. The V and J ends lost 1 base and 8 bases respectively, with 9 bases between them. Germline V gives CDR1 SGHDT, CDR2 YYEEEE. CDR3: CASSLWEATQYL. CDR3 nucleotide sequence: TGTGCCAGCAGCTTGTGGGAAGCTACCCAGTACTTA.

This clone was counted a single time. The gene calls are TRBV7-8 and TRBJ2-7, with D perhaps matching TRBD1 (5 bases). This CDR3 is 14 amino acids long. Trimming stripped 1 base from V and 3 bases from J, with 10 bases between. Germline CDR1 reads SGHVS; CDR2 reads FQNEAQ. CDR3 sequence reads: CASSLGQGIYEQYF. CDR3 sequence (DNA): TGTGCCAGCAGCTTAGGTCAGGGTATCTACGAGCAGTACTTC.

This clone was picked up many times. This chain uses TRBV5-1 with TRBJ2-1; D is perhaps TRBD1 (5 bases). Germline lookup yields CDR1 SGHRS and CDR2 YFSETQ. V was trimmed by 2 bases and J by 9 bases, leaving 18 bases between them. The CDR3 is 15 residues long. For the CDR3, the DNA is TGCGCCAGCAGCTTCTCGGTACAGGCCCTAGGTGAGCAGTTCTTC. Its protein product is CASSFSVQALGEQFF. Full variable domain (remainder filled in from reference TRBV5-1 and TRBJ2-1): KAGVTQTPRYLIKTRGQQVTLSCSPISGHRSVSWYQQTPGQGLQFLFEYFSETQRNKGNFPGRFSGRQFSNSRSEMNVSTLELGDSALYLCASSFSVQALGEQFFGPGTRLTVL.

This clone was seen a few times. The chain carries TRBV28 and TRBJ1-1; D remains ambiguous. The CDR3 covers 11 residues. Trimming took off 6 bases at V and 5 bases at J, with 7 bases between the two ends. Germline loops: CDR1 MDHEN, CDR2 SYDVKM. As DNA, the CDR3 is TGTGCCAGCAGAATCAGGACTGAAGCTTTCTTT. This sequence encodes CASRIRTEAFF.

This clone turned up a few times. This chain links TRBV28 with TRBJ1-5; D not resolved. From germline, CDR1 is MDHEN and CDR2 SYDVKM. This CDR3 is 11 amino acids long. V was clipped by 7 bases and J by 8 bases, with 9 bases between them. CDR3 DNA sequence: TGTGCCAGCATGTCTAGTGAGCCCCAGCATTTT. This gives the protein CASMSSEPQHF.

This clone showed up many times. The V gene is TRBV4-1, the J gene TRBJ2-7, with TRBD2 identical over 8 bases. V was pared by 0 bases and J by 5 bases, with 6 bases of the junction left unmatched. Germline values: CDR1 MGHRA, CDR2 YSYEKL. The CDR3 runs to 15 residues. CDR3 in DNA: TGCGCCAGCAGCCAAGAGGCGGGGGGTAGGGACGAGCAGTACTTC. Translating gives CASSQEAGGRDEQYF.

This clone showed up many times. The rearrangement joins TRBV10-1 to TRBJ1-5; possibly TRBD1 for D (6 bases). CDR1 and CDR2 from the germline V gene are WNHNN and SYGVQD (reference sequence). Trimming removed 5 bases from V and 4 bases from J, with 9 bases in between. The CDR3 is made up of 13 amino acids. The CDR3 region is CASSRDKNQPQHF. The CDR3, as DNA: TGCGCCAGCAGTCGGGACAAGAATCAGCCCCAGCATTTT.

This clone was seen repeatedly, ten times or more. V gene TRBV30 combines with J gene TRBJ1-1; D is ambiguous. The CDR3 loop spans 13 amino acids. Germline values: CDR1 GTSNPN, CDR2 SVGIG (reference sequence). Trimming cost V 0 bases and J 4 bases, with 9 bases left between them. This CDR3 is CAWSVMGTTEAFF. The CDR3 region has the DNA TGTGCCTGGAGTGTTATGGGTACCACTGAAGCTTTCTTT.

This clone was seen at least ten times. The gene calls are TRBV7-8 and TRBJ2-1; the D is unclear. Trimming took off 1 base at V and 2 bases at J, with 15 bases between the two ends. The CDR3 covers 17 residues. The V gene's germline CDR1 is SGHVS and CDR2 FQNEAQ. CDR3 coding DNA: TGTGCCAGCAGCTTAGAGGCTGCAGGAGAGCCCTACAATGAGCAGTTCTTC. Residues: CASSLEAAGEPYNEQFF.

The rearrangement links TRBV6-1 to TRBJ2-5; unclear D gene. CDR3 length: 17 amino acids. V was shortened by 6 bases and J by 4 bases, with 24 bases between the two germline ends. Germline lookup yields CDR1 MNHNS and CDR2 SASEGT. CDR3 amino acids: CASSETLPWAAGETQYF. In nucleotides, the CDR3 is TGTGCCAGCAGCGAGACCCTCCCGTGGGCGGCTGGAGAGACCCAGTACTTC.

Ten or more counts support this clone. This same CDR3 is encoded by further DNA sequences in the sample. The chain uses TRBV10-2 and TRBJ1-2; D remains unclear. Germline V gene data show CDR1 as WSHSY and CDR2 as SAAADI. CDR3 length equals 13 residues. CDR3 loop: CATVRSGVYGYTF. CDR3 bases: TGCGCTACCGTCAGGTCCGGGGTCTATGGCTACACCTTC.

This clone appeared many times. V gene TRBV20-1 combines with J gene TRBJ2-6, with TRBD1 identical over 8 bases. Trimming cost V 3 bases and J 0 bases; bases outside gene matches: 4. Germline V gene lookup returns CDR1 DFQATT and CDR2 SNEGSKA (reference sequence). This CDR3 has 16 amino acids. The CDR3, as DNA: TGCAGTGCTAGTGGACAGGGTAGCTCTGGGGCCAACGTCCTGACTTTC. Protein: CSASGQGSSGANVLTF.

This clone has at least ten counts. The chain carries TRBV27 and TRBJ2-7; possible D gene TRBD2, 6 bases. The CDR3 totals 13 residues. Germline lookup yields CDR1 MNHEY and CDR2 SMNVEV (reference sequence). With 2 bases removed from V and 1 base from J, the gap between germline ends came to 6 bases. The CDR3 DNA is TGTGCCAGCAGTTTAGGAGGGTCCTACGAGCAGTACTTC. This sequence encodes CASSLGGSYEQYF.

This clone came up many times. This rearrangement joins TRBV24-1 to TRBJ2-5; 7 bases fit TRBD1. Germline values: CDR1 KGHDR, CDR2 SFDVKD. The CDR3 sequence is 16 residues long. V was pared by 4 bases and J by 4 bases, with 11 bases of the junction left unmatched. The CDR3 sequence is CATSEPRQGGGETQYF. Written as DNA, the CDR3 is TGTGCCACCAGTGAACCCCGACAGGGTGGGGGAGAGACCCAGTACTTC.